Listed below are T cell receptor beta chains from one sample, sequenced in a study of ipilimumab plus nivolumab after autologous stem cell transplantation. The assay was immunoSEQ multiplex PCR, and TCRdb's table has in-frame clones only and misses some. The sample carries about 84,000 clones, nearly 85% recorded once. Sequenced here: PBMCs, sampled in a trial of ipilimumab plus nivolumab as post-transplant consolidation. The receptors were sampled from a male donor with diffuse large B-cell lymphoma. The CDR3 runs from the conserved cysteine through the conserved F or W. A D gene is named only where the DNA matches it firmly.

NA | TRBV7-9 | CASSLGEFVLGSTDTQYF
NA | TRBV4-3 | CASSQVLLYNEQFF
TRBD2 | TRBV4-2 | CASRGGAGEYNEQFF
TRBD1 | TRBV28 | CASSSTGALFGNTIYF
TRBD1 | TRBV6-5 | CASSRQTGGETEAFF
NA | TRBV7-2 | CASSIGQNNSPLHF
NA | TRBV4-1 | CASSQEGRGARANEQFF
NA | TRBV7-2 | CASSLSREYEQYF
TRBD1 | TRBV30 | CAWTRDRIYGYTF
NA | TRBV7-9 | CASSFLGTEAFF
TRBD1 | TRBV18 | CASSPDRANSPLHF
NA | TRBV4-1 | CASSPRTDTSNQPQHF
NA | TRBV5-4 | CASSSQSARDEQFF
TRBD1 | TRBV7-2 | CASSSPGTGNTEAFF
NA | TRBV6-5 | CATGTPYNEQFF
NA | TRBV6-6 | CASSIGTGWGDTQYF
TRBD1 | TRBV7-8 | CASSSTRTGVTDTQYF
TRBD1 | TRBV9 | CASSVIQGARDTQYF
TRBD1 | TRBV4-2 | CASSLLGQGPTETQYF
NA | TRBV7-2 | CASSQSGYSYNEQFF
TRBD2 | TRBV27 | CASSFRGGNYNEQFF
NA | TRBV7-2 | CASSQGQDYSNQPQHF
TRBD1 | TRBV18 | CASSQQGASYTGELFF
TRBD2 | TRBV5-1 | CASSLVGTRGDEQFF
NA | TRBV6-6 | CASSYGGPTTGAFF
TRBD2 | TRBV6-1 | CASSDPGTSGGAMRETQYF
NA | TRBV23-1 | CATTLGGREKLFF
NA | TRBV2 | CASSDTQYSGNTIYF
NA | TRBV10-2 | CASSEFPGGPGELFF
NA | TRBV29-1 | CSSSDTWEDEQFF
NA | TRBV10-3 | CAISEGGAIYNSPLHF
NA | TRBV5-1 | CASSRHVQGNEKLFF
NA | TRBV14 | CASSQGRSSAEQYF
NA | TRBV4-1 | CASSQNTEAFF
NA | TRBV14 | CASSQALVQYF
TRBD2 | TRBV10-3 | CAISEGSGGETQYF
NA | TRBV10-3 | CAISDVKTYEQYF
TRBD2 | TRBV6-1 | CASILAGASTDTQYF
TRBD1 | TRBV5-4 | CASSGRDSRVTGELFF
NA | TRBV11-2 | CASSLAGRRQETQYF
TRBD2 | TRBV6-4 | CASSVFGLAGPSDTQYF
NA | TRBV5-6 | CASSSKETQYF
NA | TRBV11-3 | CASSLKGREEKLFF
NA | TRBV4-3 | CASRIGRGINEQFF
NA | TRBV4-3 | CASSQSYTNYGYTF